The rows below give T cell receptor beta chains drawn from one sample of a study of T cell responses to AZD1222 COVID-19 vaccine. Repertoires were generated with immunoSEQ multiplex PCR, while TCRdb's copy carries only in-frame clones and drops some. The sample includes about 140,000 clones, roughly 92% of them seen just once. The starting material was peripheral blood, obtained on day 0 of AZD1222 vaccination. Receptor source: an adult in good health. Both conserved end residues are part of each CDR3. The size field is filled for only some rows; it gives once, few, many or a size class.

J gene: TRBJ1-1; V gene: TRBV7-9; clone size: once; CDR3 protein: CASSPRTGPNTEAFF
J gene: TRBJ2-7; V gene: TRBV28; clone size: -; CDR3 protein: CASSRTGGGRGSYEQYF
J gene: TRBJ2-1; V gene: TRBV7-2; clone size: -; CDR3 protein: CASSPAFLARYNEQFF
J gene: TRBJ1-1; V gene: TRBV7-9; clone size: -; CDR3 protein: CASSLQEAFF
J gene: TRBJ2-1; V gene: TRBV11-2; clone size: -; CDR3 protein: CASSLVSGSRYNEQFF
J gene: TRBJ1-2; V gene: TRBV7-2; clone size: -; CDR3 protein: CASSLVGRNYGYTF
J gene: TRBJ2-2; V gene: TRBV3-1/TRBV3-2; clone size: -; CDR3 protein: CASSQDPQLNTGELFF
J gene: TRBJ2-1; V gene: TRBV5-1; clone size: -; CDR3 protein: CASSLVASEGYNEQFF
J gene: TRBJ2-3; V gene: TRBV12-3/TRBV12-4; clone size: -; CDR3 protein: CASSSGIDTQYF
J gene: TRBJ1-6; V gene: TRBV27; clone size: -; CDR3 protein: CASSFSFKSPLHF
J gene: TRBJ2-3; V gene: TRBV3-1/TRBV3-2; clone size: -; CDR3 protein: CASSQGGGPSTDTQYF
J gene: TRBJ1-1; V gene: TRBV6-5; clone size: -; CDR3 protein: CASSSQGGLWTEAFF
J gene: TRBJ2-3; V gene: TRBV5-1; clone size: -; CDR3 protein: CASSFDRGFSTDTQYF
J gene: -; V gene: TRBV28; clone size: -; CDR3 protein: CASSLTGGWIQPQYF
J gene: TRBJ1-1; V gene: TRBV29-1; clone size: -; CDR3 protein: CSVVPRLNTEAFF
J gene: TRBJ1-3; V gene: TRBV11-2; clone size: -; CDR3 protein: CASSLDWAGKTISGNTIYF
J gene: TRBJ2-5; V gene: TRBV19; clone size: few; CDR3 protein: CATRDRGSKETQYF
J gene: TRBJ2-2; V gene: TRBV2; clone size: -; CDR3 protein: CASRGLAGVRTGELFF
J gene: TRBJ2-3; V gene: TRBV5-6; clone size: -; CDR3 protein: CASSLSSGIADTQYF
J gene: TRBJ1-4; V gene: TRBV18; clone size: -; CDR3 protein: CASSPLMQGATNEKLFF
J gene: TRBJ1-1; V gene: TRBV30; clone size: -; CDR3 protein: CAWSVSYATEAFF
J gene: TRBJ1-5; V gene: TRBV7-8; clone size: -; CDR3 protein: CASSRDRLEEPQHF
J gene: TRBJ2-7; V gene: TRBV5-4; clone size: -; CDR3 protein: CASSLELAGTYEQYF
J gene: TRBJ2-2; V gene: TRBV5-4; clone size: -; CDR3 protein: CASTPGQNTGELFF
J gene: TRBJ2-1; V gene: TRBV30; clone size: -; CDR3 protein: CAWSVRGSQFF
J gene: TRBJ1-2; V gene: TRBV5-6; clone size: -; CDR3 protein: CASSFTGYAGGFNYGYTF
J gene: TRBJ2-2; V gene: TRBV7-3; clone size: -; CDR3 protein: CASKEPSTGELFF